This is a list of T cell receptor beta chains from one sample in a study of shared clonotypes between healthy human individuals. Using immunoSEQ multiplex PCR, the repertoire was profiled, and TCRdb retains in-frame clones only, with some absent. The sample gives millions of clones, about 93% of which show up once; about 1.8% is in the top ten. The sample comprised naive CD8+ T cells from PBMCs. Source of these receptors: a man aged 18 to 29 in good health. Some clones in this sample may be carry-over from other donors' samples. The CDR3 runs from the conserved cysteine through the conserved F or W. The D gene is left open where the match is weak. A clone size is listed for some rows: how often the clone was seen (once, few, many), or a class if it is expanded.

D gene | J gene | V gene | clone size | CDR3 DNA | CDR3 protein
NA | TRBJ1-1 | TRBV5-1 | NA | TGCGCCAGCAGGGCGGGGGAGAACACTGAAGCTTTCTTT | CASRAGENTEAFF
NA | TRBJ2-1 | TRBV10-3 | NA | TGTGCCATCAGTGAGTCGACCCCGGGCAATGAGCAGTTCTTC | CAISESTPGNEQFF
NA | TRBJ2-7 | TRBV7-9 | NA | TGTGCCAGCAGCTTAGCGTACACCAGGAGCTCCTACGAGCAGTACTTC | CASSLAYTRSSYEQYF
NA | TRBJ2-7 | TRBV29-1 | NA | TGCAGCGTTGAAAAAAGAGGGCAGATAGACGAGCAGTACTTC | CSVEKRGQIDEQYF
NA | TRBJ2-2 | TRBV28 | NA | TGTGCCAGCAGGGGGTTAGGCACCGGGGAGCTGTTTTTT | CASRGLGTGELFF
NA | TRBJ2-4 | TRBV7-9 | NA | TGTGCCAGCAGCCGTACGGAGAGGACCGACGGAAACATTCAGTACTTC | CASSRTERTDGNIQYF
TRBD2 | TRBJ2-3 | TRBV11-2 | NA | TGTGCCAGCAGCTCCTTGATGGGAGGGCCCGCAGATACGCAGTATTTT | CASSSLMGGPADTQYF
TRBD1 | TRBJ2-1 | TRBV6-6 | NA | TGTGCCAGCAGCTTCGGGACAGCCCCCTACAATGAGCAGTTCTTC | CASSFGTAPYNEQFF
TRBD1 | TRBJ2-1 | TRBV9 | NA | TGTGCCAGCAGCGTACTTCAGACAGGGGCGTACAATGAGCAGTTCTTC | CASSVLQTGAYNEQFF
NA | TRBJ1-1 | TRBV27 | NA | TGTGCCAGCAGTTTAAAAGGGAGCACTGAAGCTTTCTTT | CASSLKGSTEAFF
NA | TRBJ2-7 | TRBV7-9 | NA | TGTGCCAGCAGCTTGAATCAGGGTGGGTACGAGCAGTACTTC | CASSLNQGGYEQYF
TRBD2 | TRBJ2-1 | TRBV29-1 | once | TGCAGCGTTTCGGGCGGGGGAGCGGGAGGGCGAGGGGAGCAGTTCTTC | CSVSGGGAGGRGEQFF
NA | TRBJ2-6 | TRBV28 | NA | TGTGCCAGCAGCCAACAGTACTCTGGGGCCAACGTCCTGACTTTC | CASSQQYSGANVLTF
NA | TRBJ2-1 | TRBV28 | NA | TGTGCCAGCAGTTACAGCGGGTCCTACAATGAGCAGTTCTTC | CASSYSGSYNEQFF